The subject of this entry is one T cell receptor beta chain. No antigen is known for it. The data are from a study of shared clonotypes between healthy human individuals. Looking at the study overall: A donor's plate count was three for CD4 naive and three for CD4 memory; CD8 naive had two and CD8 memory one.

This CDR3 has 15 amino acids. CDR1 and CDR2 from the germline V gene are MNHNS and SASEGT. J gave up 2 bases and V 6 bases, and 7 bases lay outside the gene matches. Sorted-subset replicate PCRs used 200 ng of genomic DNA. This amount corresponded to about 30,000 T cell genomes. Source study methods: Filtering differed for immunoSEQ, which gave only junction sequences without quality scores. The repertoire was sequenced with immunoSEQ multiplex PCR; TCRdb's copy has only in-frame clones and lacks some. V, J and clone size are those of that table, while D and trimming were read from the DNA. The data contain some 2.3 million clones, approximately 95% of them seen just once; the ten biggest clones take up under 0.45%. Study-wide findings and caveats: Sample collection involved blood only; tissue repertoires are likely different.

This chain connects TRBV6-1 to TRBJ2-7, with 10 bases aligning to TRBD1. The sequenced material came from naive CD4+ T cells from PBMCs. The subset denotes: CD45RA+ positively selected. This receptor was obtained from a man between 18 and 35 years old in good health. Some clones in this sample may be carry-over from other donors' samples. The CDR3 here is CASRKGGQGTYEQYF. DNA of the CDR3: TGTGCCAGCAGAAAGGGGGGACAGGGGACCTACGAGCAGTACTTC.